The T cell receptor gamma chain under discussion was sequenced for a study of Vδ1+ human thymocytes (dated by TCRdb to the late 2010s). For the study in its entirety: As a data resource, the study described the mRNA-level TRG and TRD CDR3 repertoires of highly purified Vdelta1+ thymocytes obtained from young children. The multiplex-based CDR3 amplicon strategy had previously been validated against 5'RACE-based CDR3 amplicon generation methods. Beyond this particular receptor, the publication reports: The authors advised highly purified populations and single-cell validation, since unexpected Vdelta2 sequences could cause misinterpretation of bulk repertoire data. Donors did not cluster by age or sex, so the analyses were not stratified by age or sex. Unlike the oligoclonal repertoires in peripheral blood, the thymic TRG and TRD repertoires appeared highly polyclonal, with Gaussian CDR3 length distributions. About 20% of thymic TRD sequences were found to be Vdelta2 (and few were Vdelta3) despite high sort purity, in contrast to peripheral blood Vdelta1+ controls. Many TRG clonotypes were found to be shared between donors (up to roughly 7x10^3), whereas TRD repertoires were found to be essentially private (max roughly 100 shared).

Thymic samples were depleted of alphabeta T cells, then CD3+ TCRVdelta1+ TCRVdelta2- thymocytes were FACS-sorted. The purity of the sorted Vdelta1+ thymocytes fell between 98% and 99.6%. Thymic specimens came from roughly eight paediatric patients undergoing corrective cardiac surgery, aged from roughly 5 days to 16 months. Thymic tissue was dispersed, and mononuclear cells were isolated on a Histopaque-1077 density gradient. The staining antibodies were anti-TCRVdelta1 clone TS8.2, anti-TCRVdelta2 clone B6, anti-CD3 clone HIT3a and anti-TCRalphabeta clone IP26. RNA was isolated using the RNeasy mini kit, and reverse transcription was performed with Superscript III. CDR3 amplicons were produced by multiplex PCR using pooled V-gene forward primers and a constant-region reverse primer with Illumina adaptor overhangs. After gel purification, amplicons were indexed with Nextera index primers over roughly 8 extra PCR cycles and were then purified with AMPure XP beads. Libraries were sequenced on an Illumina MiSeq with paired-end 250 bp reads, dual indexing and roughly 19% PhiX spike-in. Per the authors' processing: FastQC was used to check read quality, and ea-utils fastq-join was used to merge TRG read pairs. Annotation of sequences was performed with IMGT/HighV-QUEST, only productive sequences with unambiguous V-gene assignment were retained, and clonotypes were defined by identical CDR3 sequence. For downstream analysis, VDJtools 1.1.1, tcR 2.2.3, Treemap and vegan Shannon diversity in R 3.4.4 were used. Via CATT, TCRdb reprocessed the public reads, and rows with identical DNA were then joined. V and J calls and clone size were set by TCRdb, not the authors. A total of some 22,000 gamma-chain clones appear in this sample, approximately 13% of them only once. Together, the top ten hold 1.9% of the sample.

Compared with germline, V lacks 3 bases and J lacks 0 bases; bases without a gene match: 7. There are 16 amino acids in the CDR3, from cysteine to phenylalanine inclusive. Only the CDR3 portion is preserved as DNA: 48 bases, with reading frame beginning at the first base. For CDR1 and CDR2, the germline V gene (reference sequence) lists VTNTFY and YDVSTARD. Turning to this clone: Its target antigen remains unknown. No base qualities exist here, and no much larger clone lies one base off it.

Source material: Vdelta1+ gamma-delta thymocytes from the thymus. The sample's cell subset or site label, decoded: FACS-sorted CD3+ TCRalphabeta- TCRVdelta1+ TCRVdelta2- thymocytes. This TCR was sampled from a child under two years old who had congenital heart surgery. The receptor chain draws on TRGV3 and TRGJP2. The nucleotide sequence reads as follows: TGTGCCACCTGGGACGGGCCCCATAGTAGTGATTGGATCAAGACGTTT. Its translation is CATWDGPHSSDWIKTF.